One TCR beta chain is described in this entry. It has no known antigen specificity. Per-base quality was not reported, and no clone a single base away is much larger than it. A distance of 17 bases separates the germline ends of V and J, which lose 2 bases and 5 bases respectively. CDR1 KGHDR and CDR2 SFDVKD are derived from the germline V gene. Counted from cysteine to phenylalanine, this CDR3 has 16 amino acids. Solely the CDR3 DNA is kept, with 48 bases framed from the first base. Collaborating institutions collected whole blood in K2EDTA tubes following their own protocols. Collaborator samples were shipped for TCRbeta analysis as frozen whole blood, isolated PBMCs, or DNA extracted from either sample type. The data were obtained in a study of blood T cell repertoires in COVID-19 (TCRdb year 2020). Broadly, across the study: Samples from collaborators originated in the United States, Italy and Spain and spanned both the acute and convalescent phases of COVID-19. The sample metadata nearly always contained a de-identified subject ID, COVID-19 status, age in years and sex. The samples were drawn from the first 160 participants of the ongoing ImmuneRACE study and from 1,254 subjects provided by 6 global collaborators. The repertoires were released in a freely available public database intended as a resource for research on the immune response to SARS-CoV-2. Deeply sampled blood TCRbeta repertoires from subjects exposed to, actively infected with, or recovered from COVID-19 were included in the dataset. The material from the prospective study consisted of cDNA or gDNA derived from T cells, B-cell-depleted T cells, or PBMCs. HLA class I and class II types, where available, came from metadata supplied by the sample provider rather than from assay-based typing.

TCRbeta CDR3 regions were amplified from genomic DNA using the immunoSEQ Assay, a bias-controlled multiplex PCR. The paper's data handling went like this. Within the assay, amplification of reference gene primers was used to estimate how many nucleated cells each sample contained. To quantify the absolute abundance of each unique TCRbeta CDR3 rearrangement, sequence reads were collapsed and filtered. For each sample, productive Simpson clonality was calculated as the square root of Simpson's diversity index across productive rearrangements. In its TCRdb copy, this immuneACCESS table keeps in-frame sequences only and misses some clones. Where compared with another copy, unresolved V genes explain less than half of these, and the others have no known cause. V, J and clone size are those of that table, while D and trimming were read from the DNA. The sample yields around 100,000 clones; roughly nine tenths were counted once. In total, the top ten clones hold 17% of the sample.

Broader findings and caveats from the paper: How much clinical and demographic metadata was included differed by source and by participant, and the metadata was provided uncurated.

Specimen: peripheral blood. The TCR originated in a woman aged 80 or over in a cohort sampled during active COVID-19. The receptor chain draws on TRBV24-1 and TRBJ2-5; a tentative D call is TRBD1 (6 bases match). The sequence in DNA is TGTGCCACCAGTGATTCAGGGGCTAACTCCGGCGAGACCCAGTACTTC. Its protein product is CATSDSGANSGETQYF.